This T cell receptor beta chain derives from a study of cytomegalovirus exposure and HLA in healthy donors. This clone has only a few counts. This CDR3 comprises 14 residues. Germline V gene lookup returns CDR1 MGHDK and CDR2 SYGVNS. The V end was cut by 2 bases, the J end by 4 bases, with 11 bases between. PCR used 60 Vbeta primers and 13 Jbeta primers. Libraries were prepared by immunoSEQ multiplex PCR; TCRdb keeps only in-frame clonotypes and omits some of them. The profile shows about 140,000 clones, roughly 80% of them singletons. This TCR derives from a female donor in good health and CMV-seronegative. V is TRBV25-1 and J is TRBJ1-1; TRBD1 is a possible D gene (5 bases). The sequenced material came from PBMCs. CDR3 in DNA: TGTGCCAGCAGTGAAGTCGGGGGGAGCACTGAAGCTTTCTTT. As protein: CASSEVGGSTEAFF.